This T cell receptor (beta chain) appears in the sequencing data of a study of blood T cell repertoires in COVID-19. Measured with immunoSEQ multiplex PCR; TCRdb has only the in-frame clones, and not every one. The sample yields 220,000 or so clones, roughly 80% seen once. Germline values: CDR1 LGHNA, CDR2 YNFKEQ. Trimming took 4 bases from V and 12 from J, leaving 29 bases between them. The CDR3 runs to 17 residues. The clonotype comes from a man aged 30 to 45 with active or convalescent COVID-19. The sequencing sample was made of peripheral blood. V and J are TRBV4-2 and TRBJ2-3; tentatively, D is TRBD2 (6 bases). CDR3 region: CASSLSAASGLVGSQYF. The CDR3 DNA follows: TGTGCCAGCAGCCTAAGCGCTGCCAGCGGGTTAGTAGGAAGTCAGTATTTT.